This T cell receptor (beta chain) was captured by sequencing in a study of CD8 T cells in ankylosing spondylitis. TCRdb processed the 5' RACE reads anew with MiXCR; each CDR3 protein has one entry. The repertoire holds roughly 260,000 distinct CDR3 sequences, with 15% to 20% as singletons. V was cut by 3 bases and J by 2 bases, with 8 bases left in between. The CDR3 contains 14 residues. Germline V lookup: CDR1 KGHDR, CDR2 SFDVKD. This clonotype was counted many times. The TCR sequence derives from a male donor with ankylosing spondylitis or in good health (not recorded which). This sequence joins TRBV24-1 and TRBJ2-3; the D is unclear. Sequencing was performed on blood, either unsorted or a sorted T cell fraction (not recorded which). CDR3 loop: CATSDKGFTDTQYF. The DNA for the CDR3 is TGTGCCACCAGTGATAAAGGGTTCACAGATACGCAGTATTTT.